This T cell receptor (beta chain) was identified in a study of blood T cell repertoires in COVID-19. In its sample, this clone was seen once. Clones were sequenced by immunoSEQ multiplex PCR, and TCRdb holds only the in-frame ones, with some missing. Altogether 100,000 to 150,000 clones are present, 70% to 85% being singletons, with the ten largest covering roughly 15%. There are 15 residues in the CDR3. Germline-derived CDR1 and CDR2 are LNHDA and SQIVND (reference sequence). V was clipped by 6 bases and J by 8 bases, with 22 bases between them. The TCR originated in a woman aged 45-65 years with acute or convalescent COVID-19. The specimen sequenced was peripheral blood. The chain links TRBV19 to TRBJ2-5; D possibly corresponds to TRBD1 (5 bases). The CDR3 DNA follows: TGTGCCAGTAGCTCCGCCGGACACTCCAAGGCAACCCAGTACTTC. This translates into CASSSAGHSKATQYF.